The sequence of this T cell receptor beta chain was determined in a study of human T cells and chemical hapten exposure. The CDR3 is 11 amino acids. The germline V gene encodes CDR1 DFQATT and CDR2 SNEGSKA (reference sequence). Trimming left V 5 bases short and J 6 bases short, with 10 bases between. Time point given: patch test 2, 6 weeks after DPC sensitization. Treatment noted: therapeutic diphenylcyclopropenone sensitization with weekly scalp DPC. TCRdb reprocessed the RACE reads with MiXCR, giving one entry per CDR3 protein. The sample has tens of thousands of distinct CDR3 sequences, about a tenth seen once.

This chain uses TRBV20-1 with TRBJ2-5; tentatively, D is TRBD1 (6 bases). The source is a woman aged 50 to 65 with alopecia areata. Some clones in this sample may be carry-over from other donors' samples. The source was whole blood, collected in connection with sensitization to the hapten diphenylcyclopropenone (DPC). In nucleotides, the CDR3 is TGCAGTGCTTACAGGGACAAGACCCAGTACTTC. This translates into CSAYRDKTQYF.